The 2 T cell receptor beta chains below come from one sample, sequenced in a study of blood T cells in healthy people across ages (dated by TCRdb to the mid-2010s). Library construction relied on 5' RACE. Sequencing took place on an Illumina HiSeq 2500. A second about 7 to 11 cycle PCR used a sample-barcoded 5' primer and a J-beta primer mix. TCRdb took the public reads, trimmed them with fastp at Q25, ran MiXCR for clone calling and kept in-frame beta chains. Merged by CDR3 protein, the rows form single entries marked with the most common genes and DNA. This sample gives about 590,000 distinct CDR3 sequences in total; 25% to 30% of them show up just once. The ten most abundant clones make up 15% to 19% of the sample. The sequencing input was blood. These receptors were taken from a woman older than 75 in good health.

Many counts were recorded for this clonotype. The chain joins TRBV7-9 to TRBJ1-2; 9 bases are a match to TRBD1. The CDR3 is made up of 14 amino acids. Trimming took 5 bases from V and 8 from J; bases not matched to a gene: 9. CDR1 and CDR2 from the germline V gene are SEHNR and FQNEAQ (reference sequence). CDR3 in DNA: TGTGCCAGCAGCGTTCCGGGACAGGGTGTAGGCTACACCTTC. Its protein is CASSVPGQGVGYTF.

This clonotype has just a few counts. This sequence may be a read error, since a much larger clone differs from it by one base. The chain is built from TRBV7-2 and TRBJ2-7; 10 bases agree with TRBD1. The J call may be incorrect, as the DNA end agrees better with TRBJ2-5. CDR1 and CDR2 from the germline V gene are SGHTA and FQGNSA. This CDR3 is 15 amino acids long. The CDR3 protein is CASSLVTGGGETQYF. For the CDR3, the DNA is TGTGCCAGCAGCTTAGTGACAGGGGGCGGAGAGACCCAGTACTTC.